This T cell receptor (beta chain) was captured in a study of cytomegalovirus exposure and HLA in healthy donors. Sequenced by immunoSEQ multiplex PCR; TCRdb stores in-frame clones only, minus some. The sample includes about 68,000 clones, around 97% of them seen just once. The study, taken as a whole, reports: Cytomegalovirus association was assigned to under 200 TCR beta chains.

J gave up 5 bases and V 4 bases, and 10 bases lay outside the gene matches. This CDR3 has 15 residues. Germline V CDR1 and CDR2: LGHNA, YNFKEQ. This clone appeared once. What it recognizes is unknown. Material: PBMCs. The chain combines TRBV4-2 with TRBJ1-1; the match to TRBD1 covers 7 bases. This sequence originates from a man aged 18-30 years in good health and CMV-seronegative. The CDR3 loop is CASSPAGGKGTEAFF. The CDR3 DNA reads as TGTGCCAGCAGCCCAGCAGGGGGTAAAGGGACTGAAGCTTTCTTT.